This entry concerns a single TCR beta chain. J lost 2 bases, V lost 6 bases, and 10 bases had no gene match. Germline assignment: CDR1 MNHEY and CDR2 SVGAGI. CDR3 length: 15 residues. The entry originates in a study of control samples from healthy donors and cancer patients. Clones were sequenced by immunoSEQ multiplex PCR, and TCRdb holds only the in-frame ones, with some missing. The data show 150,000 to 200,000 clones, with about 91% seen just once and around 2.2% held by the top ten. The sequence came from a woman between 40 and 50 years old in good health. The sample consisted of blood. The chain joins TRBV6-5 to TRBJ2-7, with TRBD1 identical over 7 bases. The CDR3, as DNA: TGTGCCAGCAGGCCCTACAGGGGTCCGGCCTACGAGCAGTACTTC. This sequence encodes CASRPYRGPAYEQYF.